This T cell receptor beta chain appears in the sequencing data of a study of T cell changes during pregnancy in multiple sclerosis. Assay used: immunoSEQ multiplex PCR; TCRdb lists only in-frame clones, some missing. The sample comprises roughly 120,000 clones, 92% of which are singletons, and about 1.6% rests with the top ten. This CDR3 spans 15 amino acids. Trimming removed 2 bases from V and 1 base from J, with 7 bases in between. Germline V gene data show CDR1 as SGHDT and CDR2 as YYEEEE. About this clone itself: Additional DNA sequences in this sample encode the identical CDR3.

This receptor was identified in a female donor with multiple sclerosis, enrolled in a pregnancy study. This sample comprised peripheral blood, obtained in the third trimester of pregnancy. This chain connects TRBV5-6 to TRBJ2-6, with D tentatively TRBD1 (6 bases). The CDR3 sequence: CASSLQGSGANVLTF. CDR3 DNA: TGTGCCAGCAGCTTACAGGGTTCTGGGGCCAACGTCCTGACTTTC.